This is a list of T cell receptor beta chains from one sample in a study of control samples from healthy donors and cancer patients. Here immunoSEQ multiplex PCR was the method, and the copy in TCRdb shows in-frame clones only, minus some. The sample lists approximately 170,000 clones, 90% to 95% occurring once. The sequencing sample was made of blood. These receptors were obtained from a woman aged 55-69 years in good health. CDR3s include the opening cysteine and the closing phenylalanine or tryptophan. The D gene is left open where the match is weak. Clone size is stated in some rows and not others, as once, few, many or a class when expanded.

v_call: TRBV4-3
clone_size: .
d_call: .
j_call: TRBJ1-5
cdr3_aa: CASSQALGTNQPQHF
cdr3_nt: TGCGCCAGCAGCCAAGCCTTAGGGACCAATCAGCCCCAGCATTTT

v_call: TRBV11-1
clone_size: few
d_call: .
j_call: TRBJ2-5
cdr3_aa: CASSLARTGILETQYF
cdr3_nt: TGTGCCAGCAGCTTAGCGCGAACGGGTATCCTAGAGACCCAGTACTTC

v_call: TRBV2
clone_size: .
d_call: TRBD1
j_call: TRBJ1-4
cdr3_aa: CASRERGQGREKLFF
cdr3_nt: TGTGCCAGCAGGGAGAGGGGACAGGGAAGGGAAAAACTGTTTTTT

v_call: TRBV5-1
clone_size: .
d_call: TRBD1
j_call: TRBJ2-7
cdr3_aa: CASSLDRGREQYF
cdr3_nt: TGCGCCAGCAGCTTGGACAGGGGGCGAGAGCAGTACTTC

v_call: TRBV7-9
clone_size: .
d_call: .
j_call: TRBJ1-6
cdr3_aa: CASSHGWRESPLHF
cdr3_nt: TGTGCCAGCAGCCATGGGTGGAGGGAATCACCCCTCCACTTT

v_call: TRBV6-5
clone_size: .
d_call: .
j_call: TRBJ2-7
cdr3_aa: CASSLGISPGYEQYF
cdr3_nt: TGTGCCAGCAGCCTTGGGATCAGCCCTGGTTACGAGCAGTACTTC

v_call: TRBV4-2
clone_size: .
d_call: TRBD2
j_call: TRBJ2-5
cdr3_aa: CASSQGAQRGQETQYF
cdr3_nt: TGTGCCAGCAGCCAAGGGGCGCAGCGGGGGCAAGAGACCCAGTACTTC

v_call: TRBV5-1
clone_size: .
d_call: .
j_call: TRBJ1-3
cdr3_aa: CASSLPGGSGNTIYF
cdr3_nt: TGCGCCAGCAGCTTACCGGGGGGCTCTGGAAACACCATATATTTT

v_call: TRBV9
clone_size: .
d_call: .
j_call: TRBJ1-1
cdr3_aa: CASRSLLGGSKKTEAFF
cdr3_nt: TGTGCCAGCAGATCCCTTTTGGGAGGCAGTAAAAAGACTGAAGCTTTCTTT

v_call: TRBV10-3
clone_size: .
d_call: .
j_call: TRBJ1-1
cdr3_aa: CAISIQGNMNTEAFF
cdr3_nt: TGTGCCATCAGTATACAGGGAAACATGAACACTGAAGCTTTCTTT

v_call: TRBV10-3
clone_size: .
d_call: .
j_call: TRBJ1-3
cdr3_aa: CAGQRGRSNTIYF
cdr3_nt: TGTGCCGGCCAAAGGGGCAGAAGCAACACCATATATTTT

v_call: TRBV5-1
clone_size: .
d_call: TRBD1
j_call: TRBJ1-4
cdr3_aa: CASSSGLGASTGGNGKLFF
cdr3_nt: TGCGCCAGCAGCTCGGGATTGGGGGCCAGCACAGGGGGCAACGGAAAACTGTTTTTT

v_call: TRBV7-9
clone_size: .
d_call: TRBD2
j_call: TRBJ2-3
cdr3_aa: CASSLLDLAGGADTQYF
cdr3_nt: TGTGCCAGCAGCTTACTCGATCTAGCGGGGGGAGCAGATACGCAGTATTTT

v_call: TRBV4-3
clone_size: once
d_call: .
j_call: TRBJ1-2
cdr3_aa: CASSQEEGLTYGYTF
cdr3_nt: TGCGCCAGCAGCCAAGAAGAGGGATTGACCTATGGCTACACCTTC

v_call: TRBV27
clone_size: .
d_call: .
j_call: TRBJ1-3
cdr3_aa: CASRTTVNSGNTIYF
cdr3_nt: TGTGCCAGCAGGACGACAGTAAACTCTGGAAACACCATATATTTT

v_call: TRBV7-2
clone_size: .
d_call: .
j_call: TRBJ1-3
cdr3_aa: CASSLPGASGNTIYF
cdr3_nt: TGTGCCAGCAGCTTACCGGGAGCCTCTGGAAACACCATATATTTT

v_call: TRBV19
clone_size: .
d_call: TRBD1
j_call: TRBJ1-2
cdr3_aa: CASSPGTVPPGRYGYTF
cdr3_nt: TGTGCCAGTAGTCCCGGGACAGTACCTCCCGGGAGATATGGCTACACCTTC

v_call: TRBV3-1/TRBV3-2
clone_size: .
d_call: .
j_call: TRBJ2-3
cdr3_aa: CASRGGCSDTQYF
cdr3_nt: TGTGCCAGCAGGGGGGGTTGCTCAGATACGCAGTATTTT

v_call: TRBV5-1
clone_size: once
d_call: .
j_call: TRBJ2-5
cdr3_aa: CASSPVGSGVLGETQYF
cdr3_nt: TGCGCCAGCAGCCCTGTGGGGTCCGGGGTTTTGGGAGAGACCCAGTACTTC

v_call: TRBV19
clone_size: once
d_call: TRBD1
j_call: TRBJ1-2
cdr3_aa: CASSQDRARYGYTF
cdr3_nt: TGTGCCAGTAGTCAGGACAGGGCTCGCTATGGCTACACCTTC

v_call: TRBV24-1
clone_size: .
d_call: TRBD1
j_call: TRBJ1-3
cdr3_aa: CATNLEPQGGPGNTIYF
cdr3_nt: TGTGCCACCAATCTAGAACCACAGGGGGGCCCTGGAAACACCATATATTTT

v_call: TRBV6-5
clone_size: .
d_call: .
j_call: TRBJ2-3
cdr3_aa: CASSYRTPRVDTQYF
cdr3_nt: TGTGCCAGCAGTTACAGAACTCCACGGGTAGATACGCAGTATTTT

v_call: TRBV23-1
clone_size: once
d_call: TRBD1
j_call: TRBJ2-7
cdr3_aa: CASSQVRDSNLHFSYEQYF
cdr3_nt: TGCGCCAGCAGTCAAGTCCGGGACAGTAACCTCCATTTCTCCTACGAGCAGTACTTC

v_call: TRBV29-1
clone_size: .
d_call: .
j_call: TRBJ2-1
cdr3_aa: CSVSPSNNEQFF
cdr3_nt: TGCAGCGTTTCTCCGAGTAATAATGAGCAGTTCTTC

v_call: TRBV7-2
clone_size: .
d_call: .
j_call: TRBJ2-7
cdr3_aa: CASSPPGPYSYEQYF
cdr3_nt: TGTGCCAGCAGCCCGCCGGGACCCTACTCCTACGAGCAGTACTTC

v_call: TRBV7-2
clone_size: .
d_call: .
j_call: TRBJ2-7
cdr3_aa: CASSLYGDPYEQYF
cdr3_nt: TGTGCCAGCAGCTTATACGGGGACCCCTACGAGCAGTACTTC

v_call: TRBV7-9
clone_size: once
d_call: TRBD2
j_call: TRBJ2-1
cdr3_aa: CASSLAGGNEQFF
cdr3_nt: TGTGCCAGCAGCTTGGCGGGGGGCAATGAGCAGTTCTTC

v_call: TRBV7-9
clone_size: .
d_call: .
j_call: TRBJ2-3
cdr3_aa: CASSLRTASGADTQYF
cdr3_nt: TGTGCCAGCAGCCTCCGGACAGCCTCAGGCGCAGATACGCAGTATTTT